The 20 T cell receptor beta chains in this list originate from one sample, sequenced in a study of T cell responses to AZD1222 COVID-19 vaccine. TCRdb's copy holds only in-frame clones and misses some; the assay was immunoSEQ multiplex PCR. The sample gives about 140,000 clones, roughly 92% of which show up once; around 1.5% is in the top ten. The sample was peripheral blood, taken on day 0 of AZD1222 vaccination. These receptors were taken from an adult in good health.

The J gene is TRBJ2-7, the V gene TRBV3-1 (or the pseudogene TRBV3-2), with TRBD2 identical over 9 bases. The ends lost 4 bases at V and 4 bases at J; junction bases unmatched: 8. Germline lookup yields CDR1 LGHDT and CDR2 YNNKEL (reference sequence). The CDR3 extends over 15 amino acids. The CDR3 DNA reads TGTGCCAGCAGCCCAAGACTAGCGGCTTTTTACGAGCAGTACTTC. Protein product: CASSPRLAAFYEQYF.

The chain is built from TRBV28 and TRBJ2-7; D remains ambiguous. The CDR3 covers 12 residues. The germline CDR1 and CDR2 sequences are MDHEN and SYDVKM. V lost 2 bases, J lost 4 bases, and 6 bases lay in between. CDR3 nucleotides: TGTGCCAGCAGTTTAGTTGATTACGAGCAGTACTTC. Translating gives CASSLVDYEQYF.

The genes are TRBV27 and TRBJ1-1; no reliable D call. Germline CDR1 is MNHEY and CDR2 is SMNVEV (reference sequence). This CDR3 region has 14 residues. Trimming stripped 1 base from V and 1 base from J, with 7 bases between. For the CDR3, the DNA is TGTGCCAGCAGTTTATTTAGAACGAACACTGAAGCTTTCTTT. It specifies CASSLFRTNTEAFF.

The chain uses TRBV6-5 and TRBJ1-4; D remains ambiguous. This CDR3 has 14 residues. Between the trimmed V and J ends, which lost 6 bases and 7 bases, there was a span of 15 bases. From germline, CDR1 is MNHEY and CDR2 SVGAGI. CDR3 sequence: CASSPTRFREKLFF. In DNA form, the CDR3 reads TGTGCCAGCAGCCCCACCCGGTTTCGTGAAAAACTGTTTTTT.

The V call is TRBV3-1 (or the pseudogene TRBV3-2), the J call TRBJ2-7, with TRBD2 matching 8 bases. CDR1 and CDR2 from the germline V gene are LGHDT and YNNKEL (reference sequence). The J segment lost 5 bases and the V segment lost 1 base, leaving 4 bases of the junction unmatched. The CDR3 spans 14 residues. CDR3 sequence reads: CASSQAAGDHEQYF. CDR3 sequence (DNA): TGTGCCAGCAGCCAAGCAGCGGGGGACCACGAGCAGTACTTC.

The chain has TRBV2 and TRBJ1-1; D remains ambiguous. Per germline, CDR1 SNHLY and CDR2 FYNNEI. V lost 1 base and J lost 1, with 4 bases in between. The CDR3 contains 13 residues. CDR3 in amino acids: CASSEGGNTEAFF. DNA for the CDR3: TGTGCCAGCAGTGAAGGTGGGAACACTGAAGCTTTCTTT.

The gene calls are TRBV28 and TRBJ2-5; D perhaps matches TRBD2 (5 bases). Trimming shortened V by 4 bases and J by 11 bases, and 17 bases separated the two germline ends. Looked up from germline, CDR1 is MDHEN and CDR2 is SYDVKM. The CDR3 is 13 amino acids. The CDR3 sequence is CASSSSAGLRQYF. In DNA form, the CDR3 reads TGTGCCAGCAGTTCTTCCGCTGGACTTCGACAGTACTTC.

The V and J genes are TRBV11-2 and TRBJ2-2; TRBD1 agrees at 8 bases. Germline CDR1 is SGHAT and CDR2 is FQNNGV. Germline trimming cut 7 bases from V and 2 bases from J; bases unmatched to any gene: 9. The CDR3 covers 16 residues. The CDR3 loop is CASNRLGQDNTGELFF. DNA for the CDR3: TGTGCCAGCAACCGGTTGGGACAGGATAACACCGGGGAGCTGTTTTTT.

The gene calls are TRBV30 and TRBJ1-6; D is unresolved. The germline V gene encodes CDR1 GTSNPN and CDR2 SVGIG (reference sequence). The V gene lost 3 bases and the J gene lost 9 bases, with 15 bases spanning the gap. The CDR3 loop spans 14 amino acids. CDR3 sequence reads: CAWRFGGSLSPLHF. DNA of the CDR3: TGTGCCTGGAGATTCGGTGGCAGTCTTTCACCCCTCCACTTT.

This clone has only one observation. CDR3 DNA: TGTGCCAGCAGTTTCCAGGGGAGTATGAACACTGAAGCTTTCTTT. Translating it yields CASSFQGSMNTEAFF. This chain uses TRBV28 with TRBJ1-1, with a weak D call TRBD1 (6 bases). The germline V gene has CDR1 MDHEN and CDR2 SYDVKM. The CDR3 has 15 residues. Trimming took 3 bases from V and 0 from J, leaving 11 bases between them.

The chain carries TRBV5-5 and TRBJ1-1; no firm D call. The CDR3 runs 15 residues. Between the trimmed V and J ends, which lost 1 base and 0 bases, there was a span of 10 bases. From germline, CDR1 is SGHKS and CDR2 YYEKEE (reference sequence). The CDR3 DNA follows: TGTGCCAGCAGCTTGAGGCCAGACATGAACACTGAAGCTTTCTTT. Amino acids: CASSLRPDMNTEAFF.

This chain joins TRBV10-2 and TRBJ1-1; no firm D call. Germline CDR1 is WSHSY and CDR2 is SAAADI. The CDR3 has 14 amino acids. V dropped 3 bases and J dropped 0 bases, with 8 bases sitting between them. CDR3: CASSEKHLNTEAFF. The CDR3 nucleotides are TGCGCCAGCAGTGAAAAGCATTTGAACACTGAAGCTTTCTTT.

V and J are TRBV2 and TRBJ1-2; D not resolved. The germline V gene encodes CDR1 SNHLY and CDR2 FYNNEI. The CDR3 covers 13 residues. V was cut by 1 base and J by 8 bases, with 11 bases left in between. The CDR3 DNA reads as TGTGCCAGCAGTGAAGTGACCCGCGGGGGCTACACCTTC. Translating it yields CASSEVTRGGYTF.

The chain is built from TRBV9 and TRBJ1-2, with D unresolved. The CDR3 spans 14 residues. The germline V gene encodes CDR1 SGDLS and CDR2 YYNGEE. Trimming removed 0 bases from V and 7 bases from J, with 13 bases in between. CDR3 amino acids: CASSVAAGFGGYTF. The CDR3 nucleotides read TGTGCCAGCAGCGTAGCTGCGGGTTTTGGTGGCTACACCTTC.

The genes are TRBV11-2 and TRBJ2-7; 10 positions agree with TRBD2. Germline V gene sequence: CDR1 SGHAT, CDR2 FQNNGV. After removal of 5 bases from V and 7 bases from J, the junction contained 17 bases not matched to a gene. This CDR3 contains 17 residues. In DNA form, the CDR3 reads TGTGCCAGCAGCGCCCCCCGGGACCTAGCGGGGGTTAGTGAGCAGTACTTC. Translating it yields CASSAPRDLAGVSEQYF.

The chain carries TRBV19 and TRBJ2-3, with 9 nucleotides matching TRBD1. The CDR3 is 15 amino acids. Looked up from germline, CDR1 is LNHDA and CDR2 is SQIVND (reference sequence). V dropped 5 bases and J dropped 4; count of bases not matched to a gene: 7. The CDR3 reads CASSLHRGRADTQYF. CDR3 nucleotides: TGTGCCAGTAGTCTTCACAGGGGGCGCGCAGATACGCAGTATTTT.

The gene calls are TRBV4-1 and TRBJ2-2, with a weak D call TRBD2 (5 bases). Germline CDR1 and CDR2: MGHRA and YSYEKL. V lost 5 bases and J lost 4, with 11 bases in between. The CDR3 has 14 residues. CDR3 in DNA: TGCGCCAGCAGCTCAGAGGGTGGCACCGGGGAGCTGTTTTTT. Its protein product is CASSSEGGTGELFF.

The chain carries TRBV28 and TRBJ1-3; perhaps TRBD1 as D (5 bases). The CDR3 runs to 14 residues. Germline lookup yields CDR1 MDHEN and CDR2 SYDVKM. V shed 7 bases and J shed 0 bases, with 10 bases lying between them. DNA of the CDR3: TGTGCCAGCATCCCAGGGAGCTCTGGAAACACCATATATTTT. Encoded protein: CASIPGSSGNTIYF.

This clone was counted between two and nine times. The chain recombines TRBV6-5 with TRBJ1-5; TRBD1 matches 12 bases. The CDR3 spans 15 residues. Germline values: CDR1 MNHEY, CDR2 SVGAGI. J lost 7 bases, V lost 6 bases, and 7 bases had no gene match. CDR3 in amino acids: CASRAGQGAGQPQHF. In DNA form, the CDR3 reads TGTGCCAGCAGGGCGGGACAGGGGGCAGGCCAGCCCCAGCATTTT.

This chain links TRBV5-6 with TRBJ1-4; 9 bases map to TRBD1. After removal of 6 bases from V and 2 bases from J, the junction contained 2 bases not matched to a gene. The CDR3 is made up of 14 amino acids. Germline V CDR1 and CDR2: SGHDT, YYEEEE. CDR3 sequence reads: CASKQGATNEKLFF. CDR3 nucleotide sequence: TGTGCCAGCAAACAGGGGGCCACTAATGAAAAACTGTTTTTT.